The 30 T cell receptor beta chains presented below share a single source sample, sequenced in a study of T cell responses to AZD1222 COVID-19 vaccine. The table came from immunoSEQ multiplex PCR; TCRdb's copy has only in-frame clones and leaves some out. The table records 150,000 to 200,000 clones, around 88% of them present only once. The sample was peripheral blood, taken on day 0 of AZD1222 vaccination. The origin of the receptors is an adult in good health.

The chain couples TRBV3-1 (or the pseudogene TRBV3-2) to TRBJ1-2; D is uncertain. CDR1 is LGHDT, CDR2 YNNKEL, per germline (reference sequence). CDR3 length: 14 residues. The V end lost 1 base, the J end lost 0 bases, and 6 bases lay between the germline ends. CDR3 nucleotides: TGTGCCAGCAGCCAAGGTTCAACTAACTATGGCTACACCTTC. This encodes CASSQGSTNYGYTF.

This clone was counted a few times. The J gene is TRBJ2-1, the V gene TRBV19; no definite D call. CDR1 and CDR2 (germline): LNHDA, SQIVND (reference sequence). Trimming took 8 bases from V and 7 from J, leaving 9 bases between them. The CDR3 sequence is 11 residues long. CDR3 sequence reads: CASAGWNEQFF. CDR3 bases: TGTGCCAGTGCAGGATGGAATGAGCAGTTCTTC.

The V and J genes are TRBV6-1 and TRBJ1-2; TRBD1 is a possible D gene (5 bases). This CDR3 region has 15 residues. Germline V gene sequence: CDR1 MNHNS, CDR2 SASEGT. V shed 2 bases and J shed 2 bases, with 12 bases lying between them. Written as DNA, the CDR3 is TGTGCCAGCAGTGAACTGAATAGGGGAAACTATGGCTACACCTTC. Amino acids: CASSELNRGNYGYTF.

The chain joins TRBV4-3 to TRBJ1-3; D gene unclear. This CDR3 spans 14 amino acids. V was pared by 4 bases and J by 4 bases, with 11 bases between. Germline-derived CDR1 and CDR2 are LGHNA and YSLEER. The CDR3 bases are TGCGCCAGCAGCCCCTCAGTAGCGGGAAACACCATATATTTT. Its protein product is CASSPSVAGNTIYF.

This chain connects TRBV4-3 to TRBJ1-4, with D unclear. V lost 0 bases and J lost 0, with 11 bases in between. This CDR3 contains 17 residues. In germline, CDR1 is LGHNA, CDR2 YSLEER. Here the CDR3 DNA reads TGCGCCAGCAGCCAAGACGGAAACCTCGCAACTAATGAAAAACTGTTTTTT. Translated, it gives CASSQDGNLATNEKLFF.

The CDR3 DNA reads TGTGCCAGCAGCATGCCGTCCGGGGGCCACGAGCAGTACTTC. Its protein is CASSMPSGGHEQYF. The J gene is TRBJ2-7, the V gene TRBV6-5; D may be TRBD1 or TRBD2 (6 bases each). This CDR3 spans 14 amino acids. Per the germline V gene, CDR1 is MNHEY and CDR2 is SVGAGI. With 6 bases removed from V and 5 bases from J, the gap between germline ends came to 17 bases.

The chain joins TRBV11-3 to TRBJ2-7; 7 bases align to TRBD1. CDR1 SGHNT and CDR2 YENEEA come from the germline V gene. Losses at the gene ends were 5 bases for V and 5 bases for J; bases not matched to a gene: 12. The CDR3 has 15 amino acids. Written as DNA, the CDR3 is TGTGCCAGCAGCCTGACAGGGCCCCCGTGGGACGAGCAGTACTTC. This codes for CASSLTGPPWDEQYF.

The rearrangement joins TRBV10-2 to TRBJ2-2; D gene ambiguous. This CDR3 is 15 amino acids long. Trimming took off 0 bases at V and 6 bases at J, with 11 bases between the two ends. Germline V gene sequence: CDR1 WSHSY, CDR2 SAAADI. The CDR3 coding sequence is TGCGCCAGCAGTGAGTCGACTTTAAGGGCCGGGGAGCTGTTTTTT. Translating it yields CASSESTLRAGELFF.

The chain links TRBV21-1 to TRBJ1-5. TRBV21-1 is a pseudogene locus. CDR3 length equals 15 residues. CDR3 sequence reads: CASSSRDVCYQPQHF. The CDR3 nucleotides read TGTGCCAGCAGCTCCCGGGACGTATGTTATCAGCCCCAGCATTTT.

V gene TRBV7-3 combines with J gene TRBJ2-1; a possible D gene is TRBD2 (6 bases). This CDR3 comprises 15 residues. V was cut by 5 bases and J by 0 bases, with 11 bases left in between. In germline, CDR1 is SGHTA, CDR2 FQGTGA. The CDR3: CASSPWGVSYNEQFF. In DNA form, the CDR3 reads TGTGCCAGCAGCCCCTGGGGGGTCTCCTACAATGAGCAGTTCTTC.

The CDR3 nucleotides are TGTGCCAGCAGTGAAGCGCACGAGATGCGCAACTATGGCTACACCTTC. Amino acids: CASSEAHEMRNYGYTF. V is TRBV6-1 and J is TRBJ1-2; D ambiguous. Germline V CDR1 and CDR2: MNHNS, SASEGT. The V end lost 0 bases, the J end lost 2 bases, and 13 bases lay between the germline ends. The CDR3 loop spans 16 amino acids.

This chain joins TRBV7-9 and TRBJ2-5, with D tentatively TRBD1 or TRBD2 (6 bases each). Per the germline V gene, CDR1 is SEHNR and CDR2 is FQNEAQ (reference sequence). Trimming took 2 bases from V and 3 from J, leaving 13 bases between them. The CDR3 spans 15 residues. CDR3 sequence reads: CASSLTGAREETQYF. CDR3 in DNA: TGTGCCAGCAGCTTAACGGGGGCGCGAGAAGAGACCCAGTACTTC.

V is TRBV6-5 and J is TRBJ1-2; maybe TRBD1 (6 bases). Between the trimmed V and J ends, which lost 5 bases and 7 bases, there was a span of 14 bases. This CDR3 comprises 13 residues. Germline V gives CDR1 MNHEY, CDR2 SVGAGI. CDR3 sequence reads: CASSLRQVGGYTF. The DNA of the CDR3 is TGTGCCAGCAGTCTTCGACAGGTCGGTGGCTACACCTTC.

V usage is TRBV5-4 and J usage is TRBJ2-7; TRBD2 is a possible D gene (5 bases). Germline V gene lookup returns CDR1 SGHNT and CDR2 YYREEE (reference sequence). The V and J ends lost 5 bases and 2 bases respectively, with 14 bases between them. This CDR3 spans 14 amino acids. The CDR3 DNA follows: TGTGCCAGCAGGGCCGAACTAGATACCTACGAGCAGTACTTC. Its protein is CASRAELDTYEQYF.

This clone has only a few counts. This sequence joins TRBV7-2 and TRBJ1-5; D is perhaps TRBD1 (6 bases). The CDR3 is made up of 14 amino acids. Trimming shortened V by 4 bases and J by 5 bases, and 12 bases separated the two germline ends. Germline-derived CDR1 and CDR2 are SGHTA and FQGNSA. The CDR3 DNA follows: TGTGCCAGCAGCTCACAGGGTCTGGATCAGCCCCAGCATTTT. Translation: CASSSQGLDQPQHF.

CDR3 sequence: CASSLAGGGYEQYF. The CDR3, as DNA: TGTGCCAGCAGCTTAGCGGGGGGTGGTTACGAGCAGTACTTC. V is TRBV11-2 and J is TRBJ2-7; TRBD2 aligns across 7 bases. From germline, CDR1 is SGHAT and CDR2 FQNNGV. V was clipped by 1 base and J by 4 bases; unmatched bases: 4. The CDR3 runs 14 residues.

The chain has TRBV27 and TRBJ1-3; D might be TRBD1 (5 bases). The CDR3 is 14 amino acids. V lost 5 bases, J lost 0 bases, and 8 bases lay in between. Germline CDR1 reads MNHEY; CDR2 reads SMNVEV (reference sequence). CDR3 protein: CASSAGTSGNTIYF. CDR3 DNA sequence: TGTGCCAGCAGTGCAGGGACCTCTGGAAACACCATATATTTT.

V gene TRBV10-3 combines with J gene TRBJ1-2, with D possibly TRBD1 on 6 matching bases. Between the trimmed V and J ends, which lost 5 bases and 3 bases, there was a span of 16 bases. The CDR3 sequence is 15 residues long. The V gene's germline CDR1 is ENHRY and CDR2 SYGVKD. CDR3 DNA sequence: TGTGCCATCAGTCCCGGTTCGGGGGCCCACTATGGCTACACCTTC. Amino acids: CAISPGSGAHYGYTF.

This sequence joins TRBV18 and TRBJ2-7; the D gene could be TRBD1 or TRBD2 (5 bases each). Trimming left V 3 bases short and J 3 bases short, with 15 bases between. The CDR3 covers 15 residues. Germline V gene sequence: CDR1 KGHSH, CDR2 LQKENI. This CDR3 reads CASSPEPGPGYEQYF. Here the CDR3 DNA reads TGTGCCAGCTCACCTGAGCCGGGGCCAGGCTACGAGCAGTACTTC.

This clone has just one count. The rearrangement links TRBV5-4 to TRBJ1-3, with TRBD1 matching 9 bases. The CDR3 has 16 residues. Germline CDR1 is SGHNT and CDR2 is YYREEE (reference sequence). The V gene end was trimmed by 0 bases and the J gene end by 1 base; junction bases not matched to a gene: 2. Here the CDR3 reads CASSLGGQGSGNTIYF. CDR3 nucleotides: TGTGCCAGCAGCTTGGGGGGACAGGGATCTGGAAACACCATATATTTT.

This clone was found a few times. V and J are TRBV7-8 and TRBJ1-6, with TRBD1 identical over 8 bases. The V gene end was trimmed by 4 bases and the J gene end by 10 bases; junction bases not matched to a gene: 12. CDR1 and CDR2 from the germline V gene are SGHVS and FQNEAQ. CDR3 length: 16 amino acids. The CDR3 loop reads CASSSGTGARESPLHF. The CDR3 coding sequence is TGTGCCAGCAGCTCCGGGACAGGCGCCCGCGAGTCACCCCTCCACTTT.

Here the CDR3 reads CASSYGGVEETQYF. The CDR3 DNA is TGTGCCAGCAGTTACGGGGGAGTTGAAGAGACCCAGTACTTC. The chain recombines TRBV6-5 with TRBJ2-5, with D possibly called TRBD1 or TRBD2 (5 bases each). V was trimmed by 2 bases and J by 3 bases, leaving 10 bases between them. This CDR3 has 14 residues. CDR1 MNHEY and CDR2 SVGAGI come from the germline V gene.

The rearrangement uses TRBV6-6 and TRBJ1-1, with D tentatively TRBD1 (6 bases). V gave up 5 bases and J gave up 0 bases, with 10 bases separating them. Germline values: CDR1 MNHNY, CDR2 SVGAGI (reference sequence). The CDR3 spans 14 residues. CDR3 protein: CASSTQGVNTEAFF. In nucleotides, the CDR3 is TGTGCCAGCAGTACACAGGGAGTGAACACTGAAGCTTTCTTT.

The V and J genes are TRBV7-9 and TRBJ2-7; the D call may be TRBD1 or TRBD2 (5 bases each). The CDR3 has 13 residues. The germline CDR1 and CDR2 sequences are SEHNR and FQNEAQ (reference sequence). Trimming took 5 bases from V and 6 from J, leaving 14 bases between them. For the CDR3, the DNA is TGTGCCAGCAGCACTAGGGGTCCTCTCGAGCAGTACTTC. Translating gives CASSTRGPLEQYF.

The V gene is TRBV7-3, the J gene TRBJ1-3; D ambiguous. Germline values: CDR1 SGHTA, CDR2 FQGTGA. V was cut by 5 bases and J by 4 bases, with 15 bases left in between. CDR3 size: 15 residues. The CDR3 is CASSPDDRPGNTIYF. The CDR3 DNA follows: TGTGCCAGCAGCCCCGATGATCGTCCGGGAAACACCATATATTTT.

The chain carries TRBV29-1 and TRBJ1-3; TRBD1 aligns across 7 bases. With V trimmed by 7 bases and J by 0 bases, 3 bases remained unmatched. In germline, CDR1 is SQVTM, CDR2 ANQGSEA. The CDR3 sequence is 13 residues long. CDR3 DNA: TGCAGCGCCGGGGACAGCTCTGGAAACACCATATATTTT. Protein product: CSAGDSSGNTIYF.

The rearrangement links TRBV27 to TRBJ2-7, with D possibly matching TRBD1 (5 bases). CDR3 length: 14 residues. Germline V lookup: CDR1 MNHEY, CDR2 SMNVEV (reference sequence). V lost 0 bases, J lost 4 bases, and 10 bases lay in between. The CDR3 DNA reads TGTGCCAGCAGTTTATCGGTCAGGGTATACGAGCAGTACTTC. Residues: CASSLSVRVYEQYF.

V gene TRBV4-1 combines with J gene TRBJ1-1, with D maybe TRBD1 (6 bases). Trimming took off 1 base at V and 9 bases at J, with 9 bases between the two ends. Per germline, CDR1 MGHRA and CDR2 YSYEKL. The CDR3 consists of 12 residues. The CDR3 bases are TGCGCCAGCAGCCAAGGAGGGGGGAAAGCTTTCTTT. Its protein product is CASSQGGGKAFF.

The chain has TRBV19 and TRBJ1-1; 8 bases align to TRBD1. The CDR3 runs 13 residues. Trimming at V came to 4 bases and at J to 3 bases, leaving 1 base not matched to a gene. Germline V gene lookup returns CDR1 LNHDA and CDR2 SQIVND (reference sequence). The CDR3 sequence: CASSTTGDTEAFF. Here the CDR3 DNA reads TGTGCCAGTAGTACGACAGGGGACACTGAAGCTTTCTTT.

CDR3 coding DNA: TGTGCCAGTAGTTTGCTTGGGGGCTACACCTTC. It yields the protein CASSLLGGYTF. The genes are TRBV19 and TRBJ1-2; D uncertain. Trimming left V 5 bases short and J 8 bases short, with 9 bases between. The germline gives CDR1 LNHDA, CDR2 SQIVND (reference sequence). This CDR3 has 11 residues.